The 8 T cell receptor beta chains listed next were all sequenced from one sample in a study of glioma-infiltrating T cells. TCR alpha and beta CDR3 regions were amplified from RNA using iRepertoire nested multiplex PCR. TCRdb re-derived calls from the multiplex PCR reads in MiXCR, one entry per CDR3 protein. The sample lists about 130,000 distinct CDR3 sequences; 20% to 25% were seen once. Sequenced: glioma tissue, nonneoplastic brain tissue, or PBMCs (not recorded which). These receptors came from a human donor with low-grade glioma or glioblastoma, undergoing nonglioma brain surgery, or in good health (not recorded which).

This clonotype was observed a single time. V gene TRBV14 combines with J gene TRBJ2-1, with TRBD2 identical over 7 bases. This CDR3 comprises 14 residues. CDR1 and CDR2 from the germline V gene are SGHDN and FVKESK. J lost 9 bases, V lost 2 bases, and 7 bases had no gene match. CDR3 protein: CASSQWGGSAEQFF. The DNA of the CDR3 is TGTGCCAGCAGCCAATGGGGAGGGTCGGCTGAGCAGTTCTTC. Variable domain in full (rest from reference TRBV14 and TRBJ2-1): EAGVTQFPSHSVIEKGQTVTLRCDPISGHDNLYWYRRVMGKEIKFLLHFVKESKQDESGMPNNRFLAERTGGTYSTLKVQPAELEDSGVYFCASSQWGGSAEQFFGPGTRLTVL.

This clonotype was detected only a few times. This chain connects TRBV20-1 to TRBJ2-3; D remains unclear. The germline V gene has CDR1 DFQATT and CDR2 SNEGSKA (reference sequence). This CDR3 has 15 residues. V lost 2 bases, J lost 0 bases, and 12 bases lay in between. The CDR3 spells CSARRQRTSTDTQYF. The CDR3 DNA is TGCAGTGCTAGACGGCAGAGAACTAGCACAGATACGCAGTATTTT.

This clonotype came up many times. CDR3 region: CASSPREGLNEQFF. The CDR3 region has the DNA TGTGCCAGCAGCCCAAGGGAAGGGCTCAATGAGCAGTTCTTC. The chain combines TRBV7-2 with TRBJ2-1; D is ambiguous. Germline V gene data show CDR1 as SGHTA and CDR2 as FQGNSA. Trimming shortened V by 5 bases and J by 6 bases, and 14 bases separated the two germline ends. The CDR3 is made up of 14 amino acids. Drawing the rest from reference TRBV7-2 and TRBJ2-1, the complete variable domain is GAGVSQSPSNKVTEKGKDVELRCDPISGHTALYWYRQSLGQGLEFLIYFQGNSAPDKSGLPSDRFSAERTGGSVSTLTIQRTQQEDSAVYLCASSPREGLNEQFFGPGTRLTVL.

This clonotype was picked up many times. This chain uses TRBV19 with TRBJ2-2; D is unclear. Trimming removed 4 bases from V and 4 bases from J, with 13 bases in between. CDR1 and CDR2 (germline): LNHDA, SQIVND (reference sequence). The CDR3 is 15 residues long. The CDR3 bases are TGTGCCAGTAGTAAGTCTTTAGTGGTCACCGGGGAGCTGTTTTTT. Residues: CASSKSLVVTGELFF.

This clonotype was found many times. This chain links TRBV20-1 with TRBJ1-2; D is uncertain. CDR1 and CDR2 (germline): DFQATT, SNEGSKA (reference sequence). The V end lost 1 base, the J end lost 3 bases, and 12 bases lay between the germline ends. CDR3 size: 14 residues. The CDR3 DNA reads TGCAGTGCTAGAGTAGGGAGGGAGGACTATGGCTACACCTTC. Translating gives CSARVGREDYGYTF.

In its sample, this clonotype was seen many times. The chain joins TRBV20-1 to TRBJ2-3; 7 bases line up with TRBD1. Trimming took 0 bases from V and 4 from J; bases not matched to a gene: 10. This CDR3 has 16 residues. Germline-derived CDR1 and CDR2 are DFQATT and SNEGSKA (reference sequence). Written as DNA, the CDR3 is TGCAGTGCTAGAGACTTTAAGGGGGCGGGCGCAGATACGCAGTATTTT. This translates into CSARDFKGAGADTQYF.

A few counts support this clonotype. CDR3 sequence reads: CASSLEENTEAFF. CDR3 nucleotides: TGTGCCAGCAGCTTAGAGGAGAACACTGAAGCTTTCTTT. This chain uses TRBV7-9 with TRBJ1-1; D remains unclear. CDR1 is SEHNR, CDR2 FQNEAQ, per germline (reference sequence). The CDR3 contains 13 residues. The V and J ends lost 1 base and 1 base respectively, with 4 bases between them.

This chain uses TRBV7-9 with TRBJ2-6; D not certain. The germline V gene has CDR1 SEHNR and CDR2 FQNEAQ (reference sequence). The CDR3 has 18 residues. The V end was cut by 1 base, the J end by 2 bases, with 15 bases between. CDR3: CASSLGRAMGPGANVLTF. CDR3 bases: TGTGCCAGCAGCTTAGGCCGGGCCATGGGCCCTGGGGCCAACGTCCTGACTTTC.